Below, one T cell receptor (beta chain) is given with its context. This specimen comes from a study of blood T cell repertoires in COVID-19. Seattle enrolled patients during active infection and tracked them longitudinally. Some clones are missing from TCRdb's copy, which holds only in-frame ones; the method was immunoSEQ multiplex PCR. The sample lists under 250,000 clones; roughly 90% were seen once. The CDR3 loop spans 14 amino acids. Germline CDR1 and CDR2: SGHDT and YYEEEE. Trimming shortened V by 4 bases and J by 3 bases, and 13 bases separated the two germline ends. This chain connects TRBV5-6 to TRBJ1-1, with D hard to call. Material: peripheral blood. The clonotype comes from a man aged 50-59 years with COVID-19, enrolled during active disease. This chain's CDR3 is CASSAAADYTEAFF. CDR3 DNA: TGTGCCAGCAGCGCAGCAGCGGATTACACTGAAGCTTTCTTT.